Given below is one T cell receptor (beta chain) in context. The sample belongs to a study of OX40 agonist ivuxolimab in advanced cancers. Sequencing was performed with immunoSEQ multiplex PCR; in TCRdb, only in-frame clones are kept and a portion is missing. The table shows 70,000 to 75,000 clones, with over 80% occurring only once. Trimming left V 5 bases short and J 1 base short, with 7 bases between. The CDR3 loop spans 13 amino acids. Germline loops: CDR1 MNHEY, CDR2 SVGAGI. The source is an adult with an advanced solid tumor such as melanoma, head and neck, liver or kidney cancer. The chain combines TRBV6-5 with TRBJ2-3; no reliable D call. Sample: CD4+ or CD8+ T cells sorted from blood, taken in a trial of the OX40 agonist ivuxolimab. CDR3 bases: TGTGCCAGCAGTAAGAGGCGCACAGATACGCAGTATTTT. It codes for CASSKRRTDTQYF.